Described below is a single TCR beta chain sequence and its context. The CDR3 sequence is 15 residues long. Germline-derived CDR1 and CDR2 are MNHEY and SVGEGT. The V segment lost 3 bases and the J segment 0 bases; nucleotides outside the gene matches: 2. Sequencing used immunoSEQ multiplex PCR; TCRdb keeps in-frame clones, though not all of them. The sample shows around 370,000 clones, approximately 91% of them seen only once. This entry is derived from a study of blood T cell repertoires in COVID-19. J is TRBJ2-3 and V is TRBV6-2 or TRBV6-3; 8 bases match TRBD2. The sample taken for sequencing was peripheral blood. The sequence was obtained from a woman between 65 and 79 years old with COVID-19, enrolled during active disease. This CDR3 is CASSYSGASTDTQYF. The CDR3 DNA reads TGTGCCAGCAGTTATAGCGGGGCTAGCACAGATACGCAGTATTTT.